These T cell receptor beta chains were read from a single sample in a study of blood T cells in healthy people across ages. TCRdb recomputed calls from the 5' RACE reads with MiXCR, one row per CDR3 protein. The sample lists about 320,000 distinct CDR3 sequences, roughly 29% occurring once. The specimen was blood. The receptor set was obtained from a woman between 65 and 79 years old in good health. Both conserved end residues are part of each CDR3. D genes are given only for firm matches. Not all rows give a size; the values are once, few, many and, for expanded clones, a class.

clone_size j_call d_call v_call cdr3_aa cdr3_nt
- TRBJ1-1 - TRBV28 CASKPGPENTEAFF TGTGCCAGCAAACCCGGGCCGGAGAACACTGAAGCTTTTTTT
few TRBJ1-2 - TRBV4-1 CASSPPVPVGYTF TGCGCCAGCAGCCCTCCCGTCCCAGTGGGCTACACCTTC
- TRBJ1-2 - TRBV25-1 CASSEEEGAYGYTF TGTGCCAGCAGTGAAGAGGAAGGCGCCTATGGCTACACCTTC
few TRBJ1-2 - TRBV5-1 CASSFPTRTGSNYTF TGCGCCAGCAGCTTTCCAACTCGAACAGGGTCGAACTACACCTTC
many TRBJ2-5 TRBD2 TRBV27 CASSLGGARETQYF TGTGCCAGCAGTTTGGGAGGGGCTCGAGAGACCCAGTACTTC
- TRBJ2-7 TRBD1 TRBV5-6 CASSSQGDRSGGEQYF TGTGCCAGCAGCTCACAGGGGGACCGATCTGGAGGCGAGCAGTACTTC
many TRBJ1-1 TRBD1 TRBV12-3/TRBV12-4 CASSSRQGLEAFF TGTGCCAGCAGTTCTCGACAGGGACTGGAAGCTTTCTTT
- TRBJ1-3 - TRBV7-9 CASSFLQGGNTIYF TGTGCCAGCAGCTTCCTGCAGGGAGGAAACACCATATATTTT
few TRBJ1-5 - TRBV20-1 CSFHQGTAQHF TGCAGTTTTCATCAGGGAACGGCCCAGCATTTT
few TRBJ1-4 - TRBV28 CATRLNLGKKLFF TGTGCCACGAGACTAAACCTAGGGAAAAAACTGTTTTTT
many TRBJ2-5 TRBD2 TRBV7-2 CASSLALLAGVGETQYF TGTGCCAGCAGCTTAGCGCTGTTAGCGGGAGTAGGAGAGACCCAGTACTTC
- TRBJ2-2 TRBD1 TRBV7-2 CASSFRGTGNTGELFF TGTGCCAGCAGCTTTCGAGGGACAGGGAACACCGGGGAGCTGTTTTTT
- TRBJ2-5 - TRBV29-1 CSAEGTSETQYF TGCAGCGCCGAAGGGACTTCAGAGACCCAGTACTTC
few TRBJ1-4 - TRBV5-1 CASSLDSSERKLFF TGCGCCAGCAGCTTGGACAGTTCCGAGAGAAAACTGTTTTTT
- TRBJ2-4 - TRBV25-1 CASSEPGQNIQYF TGTGCCAGCAGTGAACCTGGACAAAACATTCAGTACTTC
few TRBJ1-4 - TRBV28 CASIPTGQGMGKLFF TGTGCCAGCATCCCTACGGGTCAGGGGATGGGAAAACTGTTTTTT
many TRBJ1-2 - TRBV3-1 CASSQRGPDYGYTF TGTGCCAGCAGCCAAAGAGGGCCCGACTATGGCTACACCTTC
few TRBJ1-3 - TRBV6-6 CASYSTGISGNTIYF TGTGCCAGCTACTCTACAGGGATCTCTGGAAACACCATATATTTT
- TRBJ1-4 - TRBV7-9 CASSSSGQTPTNEKLFF TGTGCCAGCAGCTCTTCCGGGCAGACTCCAACTAATGAAAAACTGTTTTTT
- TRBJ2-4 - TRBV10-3 CAISDRGLAKNIQYF TGTGCCATCAGTGACAGGGGCCTAGCCAAAAACATTCAGTACTTC
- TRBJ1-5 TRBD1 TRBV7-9 CASSLEGQVNQPQHF TGTGCCAGCAGCTTAGAGGGACAGGTCAATCAGCCCCAGCATTTT
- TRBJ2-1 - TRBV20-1 CSASDHLAQLGDEQFF TGCAGTGCTTCCGATCACCTAGCGCAACTCGGGGATGAGCAGTTCTTC
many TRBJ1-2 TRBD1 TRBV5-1 CASGTGGGYGYTF TGCGCCAGCGGGACAGGGGGAGGCTATGGCTACACCTTC
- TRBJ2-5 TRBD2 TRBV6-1 CASHSSGTSQETQYF TGTGCCAGTCATAGCTCCGGGACTAGCCAAGAGACCCAGTACTTC
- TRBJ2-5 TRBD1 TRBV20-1 CSAREDRGLGTQYF TGCAGTGCTAGAGAAGACAGGGGGCTTGGGACCCAGTACTTC
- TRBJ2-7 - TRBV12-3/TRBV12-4 CASSFGAEQYF TGTGCCAGCAGTTTTGGAGCCGAGCAGTACTTC
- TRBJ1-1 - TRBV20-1 CSASRDLNTEAFF TGCAGTGCTAGTAGAGACCTGAACACTGAAGCTTTCTTT
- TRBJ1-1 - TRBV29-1 CSVEVSIGPDTEAFF TGCAGCGTTGAAGTTAGTATTGGTCCGGACACTGAAGCTTTCTTT
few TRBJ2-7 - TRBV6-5 CASRPRDGYSYEQYF TGTGCCAGCAGACCCAGGGACGGCTACTCCTACGAGCAGTACTTC
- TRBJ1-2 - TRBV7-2 CASSSGDYGYTF TGTGCCAGCAGCTCGGGGGACTATGGCTACACCTTC
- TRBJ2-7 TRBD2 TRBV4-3 CASSHLAGSSYEQYF TGCGCCAGCAGCCACCTAGCGGGATCGAGTTACGAGCAGTACTTC
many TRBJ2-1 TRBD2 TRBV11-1 CASSRLAVSYNEQFF TGTGCCAGCAGCCGACTAGCGGTCTCCTACAATGAGCAGTTCTTC
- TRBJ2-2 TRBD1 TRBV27 CASSQTGTEELFF TGTGCCAGCAGTCAGACAGGGACCGAGGAGCTGTTTTTT
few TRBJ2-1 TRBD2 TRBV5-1 CASSRVSGSSPNEQFF TGCGCCAGCAGCAGGGTCAGCGGGAGCTCGCCCAATGAGCAGTTCTTC
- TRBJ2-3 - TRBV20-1 CSALLSTDTQYF TGCAGTGCTTTACTATCAACGGACACGCAGTATTTT
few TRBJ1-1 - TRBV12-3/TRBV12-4 CASSVRTTNTEAFF TGTGCCAGTTCTGTTCGGACTACAAACACTGAAGCTTTCTTT